Listed here are 20 T cell receptor delta chains from one sample, sequenced in a study of gamma-delta T cells after stem cell transplantation. TCRdb reanalysed the RT-PCR reads with CATT. The sample includes thousands of delta-chain clones, 20% to 30% of them seen just once. Sequenced: gamma-delta T cells. These receptors originate from a human donor. It is not recorded whose cells these are; they may come from a transplant donor.

There are a few counts of this clone. One junction end does not reproduce the germline sequence, and a read error may be involved. The same CDR3 can be traced to other DNA sequences in this sample. J is TRDJ1 and V is TRDV1, with 8 bases identical to TRDD3. The CDR3 is made up of 19 amino acids. CDR1 and CDR2 from the germline V gene are TSWWSYY and QGS. The CDR3 region is CALGVFRTLYAWGISKLIF. CDR3 nucleotides: TGTGCTCTCGGGGTTTTCCGGACGCTATACGCTTGGGGGATCTCTAAACTCATCTTT.

The chain carries TRDV2 and TRDJ1, with 13 nucleotides matching TRDD3. The CDR3 contains 22 residues. Germline lookup yields CDR1 GEAIGNYY and CDR2 EKD. Germline trimming cut 3 bases from V and 2 bases from J; bases unmatched to any gene: 23. CDR3 sequence reads: CACDLIPTGGYGVLGGTDKLIF. CDR3 DNA sequence: TGTGCCTGTGACCTCATTCCTACTGGGGGATACGGGGTCCTCGGGGGAACCGATAAACTCATCTTT.

As concerns this clone: One end of the junction is discordant with germline, which a read error may explain. V and J are TRDV2 and TRDJ3; perhaps TRDD3 as D (6 bases). The CDR3 extends over 18 amino acids. Germline-derived CDR1 and CDR2 are GEAIGNYY and EKD. DNA for the CDR3: TGTGCCTGTGACACCGGCTACTGGGACTCCTGTGACACCCCACAGATGTTTTTC. Translation: CACDTGYWDSCDTPQMFF.

A note on this clone: A far larger clone is one base from this, pointing to a likely read error. Different DNA sequences within this sample yield the same CDR3. The V call is TRDV2, the J call TRDJ3, with 9 bases lining up with TRDD3. The CDR3 loop spans 19 amino acids. Germline values: CDR1 GEAIGNYY, CDR2 EKD. CDR3 nucleotide sequence: TGTGCCTGTGACGCCGTACTGGGGGACGTTGGTAAAGCTACCCGACAGATGTTCTTC. Translating gives CACDAVLGDVGKATRQMFF.

By share, this clone ranks as medium-sized (0.01 to 0.1%). The genes are TRDV1 and TRDJ1; a weak D match, TRDD3 (6 bases). Germline CDR1 TSWWSYY, CDR2 QGS. The CDR3 consists of 15 residues. Trimming took 9 bases from V and 0 from J, leaving 17 bases between them. Written as DNA, the CDR3 is TGTGCTCTGATACGTTGGGGGGCTTACACCGATAAACTCATCTTT. This sequence encodes CALIRWGAYTDKLIF.

This clone was detected a few times. This clone may be a read error of a much larger clone one base away. Other DNA sequences in this sample translate to the same CDR3. The chain couples TRDV1 to TRDJ2; 9 nucleotides line up with TRDD3. This CDR3 comprises 19 residues. Germline CDR1 is TSWWSYY and CDR2 is QGS. Trimming took 5 bases from V and 0 from J; bases not matched to a gene: 13. The CDR3 DNA follows: TGTGCTCTTGGGCGTTCCTGGGGGATTCTCAAAGCTTTGACAGCACAACTCTTCTTT. It translates to CALGRSWGILKALTAQLFF.

On this clone: The same CDR3 can be traced to other DNA sequences in this sample. The J gene is TRDJ1, the V gene TRDV1; D is unclear. This CDR3 has 13 amino acids. The germline V gene has CDR1 TSWWSYY and CDR2 QGS. With 6 bases removed from V and 7 bases from J, the gap between germline ends came to 15 bases. CDR3 protein: CALGLSTCLKLIF. The CDR3 coding sequence is TGTGCTCTTGGCTTATCCACTTGCCTTAAACTCATCTTT.

A word on this clone: A single base separates this from a much larger clone, so it may be a read error. The same CDR3 is also encoded by other DNA sequences in this sample. This chain joins TRAV29/DV5 and TRDJ2; 8 positions match TRDD3. This CDR3 region has 14 residues. CDR1 is NSMFDY and CDR2 is ISSIKDK in the germline V gene. The CDR3 spells CAASAGDSRSQLFF. The CDR3, as DNA: TGTGCCGCAAGCGCGGGGGATAGTCGGTCACAACTCTTCTTT.

By sample share, this clone is large. For the CDR3, the DNA is TGTGCTCTTGGGGAACCATACCTTCCTACGAGGGGGAGGTACACCGATAAACTCATCTTT. Protein product: CALGEPYLPTRGRYTDKLIF. This chain joins TRDV1 and TRDJ1; TRDD2 matches 9 bases. The ends lost 1 base at V and 0 bases at J; junction bases unmatched: 15. The length of the CDR3 is 20 residues. Looked up from germline, CDR1 is TSWWSYY and CDR2 is QGS.

The sample holds one count of this clone. As DNA, the CDR3 is TGTGCCTGTGCCCCGTCCTTCGTACGTCAAGGGGATACGCGTGGTATTTCTTGGGACGATAAACTCATCTTT. As protein: CACAPSFVRQGDTRGISWDDKLIF. The gene calls are TRDV2 and TRDJ1; 9 nucleotides match TRDD3. The CDR3 spans 24 residues. Germline lookup yields CDR1 GEAIGNYY and CDR2 EKD. V dropped 5 bases and J dropped 4; count of bases not matched to a gene: 37.

The V gene is TRDV3, the J gene TRDJ1; 8 nucleotides agree with TRDD3. Germline values: CDR1 TVYSNPD, CDR2 GDNSRS (reference sequence). The CDR3 runs 13 residues. Trimming removed 4 bases from V and 0 bases from J; junction bases left unmatched: 4. The CDR3 loop reads CACHWGYTDKLIF. DNA of the CDR3: TGTGCCTGTCACTGGGGGTACACCGATAAACTCATCTTT.

This clone was observed once. Given a far larger clone just one base away, this is likely a sequencing read error. The identical CDR3 is also encoded by other nucleotide sequences in the sample. The chain is built from TRDV2 and TRDJ1; TRDD3 matches at 9 bases. The CDR3 is 21 amino acids. Germline assignment: CDR1 GEAIGNYY and CDR2 EKD. The CDR3 spells CACDTGGSLGDTLHRTDKLIF. The CDR3, as DNA: TGTGCCTGCGACACAGGGGGCTCTCTTGGGGATACGCTACATCGCACCGATAAACTCATCTTT.

A remark on this clone: This may arise from a read error, as a much more abundant clone is one base away. The rearrangement links TRDV2 to TRDJ1; TRDD3 is a possible D gene (6 bases). The CDR3 runs to 18 residues. The V gene lost 0 bases and the J gene lost 2 bases, with 21 bases spanning the gap. Germline V gene sequence: CDR1 GEAIGNYY, CDR2 EKD. CDR3 DNA sequence: TGTGCCTGTGACACCTGGGGATCCGGCGGTTTTGAGACCGATAAACTCATCTTT. It translates to CACDTWGSGGFETDKLIF.

This clone was detected a few times. The chain recombines TRDV2 with TRDJ3; D ambiguous. V dropped 1 base and J dropped 0 bases, with 24 bases sitting between them. Germline V gene lookup returns CDR1 GEAIGNYY and CDR2 EKD. The CDR3 sequence is 22 residues long. DNA of the CDR3: TGTGCCTGTGACACGGGCAGCCTAATTCCACCCACCTACTCCTGGGACACCCGACAGATGTTTTTC. Its protein is CACDTGSLIPPTYSWDTRQMFF.

This clone appeared a few times. Since a far larger clone is one base different, this is likely a read error. The chain employs TRDV2 and TRDJ4, with D hard to call. Per the germline V gene, CDR1 is GEAIGNYY and CDR2 is EKD. Trimming left V 0 bases short and J 0 bases short, with 13 bases between. The CDR3 is 15 amino acids. In DNA, the CDR3 is TGTGCCTGTGACACCGCAATAAAAGGGGCCAGACCCCTGATCTTT. As protein: CACDTAIKGARPLIF.

This clone has a handful of counts. At the DNA level, this CDR3 is encoded by other sequences in the same sample as well. V gene TRDV1 combines with J gene TRDJ1, with a tentative D call TRDD3 (7 bases). V lost 3 bases to trimming and J lost 0 bases, with 26 bases between them. The CDR3 loop spans 20 amino acids. Germline V gene sequence: CDR1 TSWWSYY, CDR2 QGS. The CDR3 loop reads CALGDPFPFLGVTYTDKLIF. The CDR3, as DNA: TGTGCTCTTGGGGATCCCTTCCCCTTTCTGGGGGTTACGTACACCGATAAACTCATCTTT.

In its sample, this clone ranks as medium-sized. The gene calls are TRDV1 and TRDJ1; D uncertain. The CDR3 has 15 amino acids. V was cut by 2 bases and J by 1 base, with 11 bases left in between. Per germline, CDR1 TSWWSYY and CDR2 QGS. The CDR3 loop is CALGESSYSTDKLIF. The DNA for the CDR3 is TGTGCTCTTGGGGAATCTTCTTATAGCACCGATAAACTCATCTTT.

A few counts support this clone. A read error may be the cause here, since a much bigger clone is one base away. This sample also contains other DNA sequences that code for the same CDR3. This chain connects TRAV29/DV5 to TRDJ1, with 9 bases lining up with TRDD2. This CDR3 contains 19 residues. The germline gives CDR1 NSMFDY, CDR2 ISSIKDK. Here the CDR3 DNA reads TGCGCAGCAAGCCTCTCGCCTCCTTCCTACGGGGGGTACACCGATAAACTCATCTTT. Amino acids: CAASLSPPSYGGYTDKLIF.

This clone is judged large. Additional DNA sequences in this sample encode the identical CDR3. The J gene is TRDJ1, the V gene TRDV2, with D uncertain. With 0 bases removed from V and 0 bases from J, the gap between germline ends came to 4 bases. CDR3 length: 13 amino acids. Germline V gene sequence: CDR1 GEAIGNYY, CDR2 EKD. The CDR3 protein is CACDTVYTDKLIF. CDR3 sequence (DNA): TGTGCCTGTGACACCGTTTACACCGATAAACTCATCTTT.

This clone was observed once. Germline and junction disagree at one end, which may indicate a read error. The chain carries TRDV1 and TRDJ1, with a weak D call TRDD3 (9 bases). The germline V gene has CDR1 TSWWSYY and CDR2 QGS. The CDR3 has 24 residues. In DNA, the CDR3 is TGTGCTATTGGGGGCACTTCCTACGGGGGCCACTGTACTAGGGGATACGGGTACACCGATAAACTCATCTTT. Translation: CAIGGTSYGGHCTRGYGYTDKLIF.